This T cell receptor beta chain was identified during a study of T cells in Graves' hyperthyroidism and ophthalmopathy. Study details: Peripheral blood sampling occurred at initial diagnosis, before any treatment.

Turning to this clonotype: The antigen remains unidentified. This may arise from a read error, as a much more abundant clone is one base away.

Regarding the study as a whole: Model predictions of ophthalmopathy came a median approximately 6.8 months before onset. Blood also contained most expanded thyroid clonotypes above 0.001.

Patients having uncontrolled infection, another autoimmune disease, pregnancy or lactation were not included. Template material for amplifying TCR beta CDR3 regions consisted of RNA transcripts. The TCR CDR3 first-round RT-PCR relied on the HTBI primer set. TCRdb re-derived calls from the multiplex PCR reads in MiXCR, one entry per CDR3 protein. The repertoire has 480,000 or so distinct CDR3 sequences, about an eighth of them found once; the top ten carry roughly 17%. The source of this sequence is a woman aged 18-30 years with Graves' hyperthyroidism. Sequencing was performed on blood.

The DNA for the CDR3 is TGTGCCAGCAGTTTTGTGGGAGCGGGACAAGGGACCCAGTACTTC. This gives the protein CASSFVGAGQGTQYF. The genes are TRBV12-3 or TRBV12-4 and TRBJ2-5, with D possibly being TRBD2 (7 bases). The CDR3 consists of 15 residues.